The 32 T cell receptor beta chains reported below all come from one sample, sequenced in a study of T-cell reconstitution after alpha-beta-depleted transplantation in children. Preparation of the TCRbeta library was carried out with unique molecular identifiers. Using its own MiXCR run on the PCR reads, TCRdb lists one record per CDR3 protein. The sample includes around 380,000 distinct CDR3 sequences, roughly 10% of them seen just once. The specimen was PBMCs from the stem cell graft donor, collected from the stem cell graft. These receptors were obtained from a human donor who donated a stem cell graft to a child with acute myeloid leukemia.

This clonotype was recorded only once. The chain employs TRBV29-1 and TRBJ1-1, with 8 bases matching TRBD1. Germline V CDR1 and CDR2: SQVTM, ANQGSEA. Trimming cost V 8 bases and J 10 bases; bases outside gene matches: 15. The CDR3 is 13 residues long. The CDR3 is CSIIQGASQGAFF. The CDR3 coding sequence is TGCAGCATTATTCAGGGGGCGTCCCAAGGAGCTTTCTTT.

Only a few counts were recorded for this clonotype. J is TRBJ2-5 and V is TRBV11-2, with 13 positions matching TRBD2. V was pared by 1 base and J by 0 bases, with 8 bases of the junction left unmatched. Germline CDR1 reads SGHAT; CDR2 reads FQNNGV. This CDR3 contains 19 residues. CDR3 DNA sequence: TGTGCCAGCAGCTTAGTACCGTACGGACTAGCGGGAGACCAAGAGACCCAGTACTTC. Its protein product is CASSLVPYGLAGDQETQYF. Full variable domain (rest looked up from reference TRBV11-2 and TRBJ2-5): EAGVAQSPRYKIIEKRQSVAFWCNPISGHATLYWYQQILGQGPKLLIQFQNNGVVDDSQLPKDRFSAERLKGVDSTLKIQPAKLEDSAVYLCASSLVPYGLAGDQETQYFGPGTRLLVL.

CDR3 protein: CAIRLAGHTGELFF. The CDR3 nucleotides are TGTGCCATAAGACTAGCGGGACACACCGGGGAGCTGTTTTTT. The chain is built from TRBV10-3 and TRBJ2-2; TRBD2 matches 11 bases. Looked up from germline, CDR1 is ENHRY and CDR2 is SYGVKD. This CDR3 comprises 14 residues. V trimming: 9 bases; J trimming: 3 bases; junction bases outside the gene matches: 3.

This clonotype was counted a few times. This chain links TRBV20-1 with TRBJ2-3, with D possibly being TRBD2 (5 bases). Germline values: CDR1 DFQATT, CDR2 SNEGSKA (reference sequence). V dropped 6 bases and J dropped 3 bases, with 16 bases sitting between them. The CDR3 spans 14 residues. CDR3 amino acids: CSAPLGFRTDTQYF. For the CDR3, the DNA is TGCAGTGCCCCACTAGGTTTTAGGACAGATACGCAGTATTTT.

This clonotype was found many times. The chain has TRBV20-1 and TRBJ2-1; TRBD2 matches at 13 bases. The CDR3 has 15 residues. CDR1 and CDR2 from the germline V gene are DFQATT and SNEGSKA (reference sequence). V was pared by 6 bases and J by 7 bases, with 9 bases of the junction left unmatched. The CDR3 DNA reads TGCAGTGCAACCCGACTAGCGGGAGGACGGAATGAGCAGTTCTTC. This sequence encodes CSATRLAGGRNEQFF.

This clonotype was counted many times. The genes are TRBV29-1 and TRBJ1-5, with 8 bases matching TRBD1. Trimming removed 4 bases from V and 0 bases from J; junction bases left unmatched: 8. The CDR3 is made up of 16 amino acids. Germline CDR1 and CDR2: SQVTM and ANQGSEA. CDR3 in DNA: TGCAGCGTTGTACAGGGGGACTCAAATAGCAATCAGCCCCAGCATTTT. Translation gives CSVVQGDSNSNQPQHF.

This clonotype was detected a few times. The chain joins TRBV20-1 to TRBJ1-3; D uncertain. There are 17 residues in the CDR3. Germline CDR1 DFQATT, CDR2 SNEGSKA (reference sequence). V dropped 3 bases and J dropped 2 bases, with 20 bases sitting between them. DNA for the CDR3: TGCAGTGCTAGCTCCCTTTATATGGGGAAAACTGGAAACACCATATATTTT. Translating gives CSASSLYMGKTGNTIYF.

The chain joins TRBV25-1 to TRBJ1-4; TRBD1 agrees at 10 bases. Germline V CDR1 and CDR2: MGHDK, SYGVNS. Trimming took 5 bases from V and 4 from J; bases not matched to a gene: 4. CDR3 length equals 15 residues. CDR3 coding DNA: TGTGCCAGCAGTATCCGGGACAGGGGTAATGAAAAACTGTTTTTT. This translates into CASSIRDRGNEKLFF. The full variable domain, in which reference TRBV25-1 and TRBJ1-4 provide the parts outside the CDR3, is EADIYQTPRYLVIGTGKKITLECSQTMGHDKMYWYQQDPGMELHLIHYSYGVNSTEKGDLSSESTVSRIRTEHFPLTLESARPSHTSQYLCASSIRDRGNEKLFFGSGTQLSVL.

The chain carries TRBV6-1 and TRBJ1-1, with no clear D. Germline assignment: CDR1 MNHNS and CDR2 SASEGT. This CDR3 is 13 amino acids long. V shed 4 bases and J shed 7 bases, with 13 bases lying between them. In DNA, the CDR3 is TGTGCCAGCAGTGGGGCCGACGCCCATGAAGCTTTCTTT. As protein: CASSGADAHEAFF.

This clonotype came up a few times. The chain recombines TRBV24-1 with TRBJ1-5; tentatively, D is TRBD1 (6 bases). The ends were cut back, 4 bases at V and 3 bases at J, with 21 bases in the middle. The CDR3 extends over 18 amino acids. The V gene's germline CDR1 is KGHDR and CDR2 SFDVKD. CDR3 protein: CATSEPPGTHRDNQPQHF. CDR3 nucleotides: TGTGCCACCAGTGAGCCACCTGGTACCCACAGGGACAATCAGCCCCAGCATTTT.

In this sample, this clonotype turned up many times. The CDR3 region is CATSRETGTGAETQYF. The DNA of the CDR3 is TGTGCCACCAGCAGAGAAACCGGGACAGGGGCTGAGACCCAGTACTTC. J is TRBJ2-5 and V is TRBV15; 10 nucleotides agree with TRBD1. This CDR3 contains 16 residues. V lost 0 bases to trimming and J lost 5 bases; unmatched junction nucleotides: 6. Germline CDR1 reads LNHNV; CDR2 reads YYDKDF (reference sequence). Drawing the rest from reference TRBV15 and TRBJ2-5, the complete variable domain is DAMVIQNPRYQVTQFGKPVTLSCSQTLNHNVMYWYQQKSSQAPKLLFHYYDKDFNNEADTPDNFQSRRPNTSFCFLDIRSPGLGDTAMYLCATSRETGTGAETQYFGPGTRLLVL.

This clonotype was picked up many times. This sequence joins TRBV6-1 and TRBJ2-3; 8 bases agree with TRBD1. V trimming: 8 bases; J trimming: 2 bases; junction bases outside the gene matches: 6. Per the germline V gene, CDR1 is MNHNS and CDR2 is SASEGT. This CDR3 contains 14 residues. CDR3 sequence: CASGSDRATDTQYF. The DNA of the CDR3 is TGTGCCAGCGGCTCGGACAGGGCCACAGATACGCAGTATTTT.

CDR3 sequence (DNA): TGTGCCAGCAGTTTAGGGGGCGGGAATCTCTACAATGAGCAGTTCTTC. It yields the protein CASSLGGGNLYNEQFF. The genes are TRBV12-3 or TRBV12-4 and TRBJ2-1, with D perhaps matching TRBD2 (6 bases). This CDR3 region has 16 residues. V was cut by 1 base and J by 3 bases, with 13 bases left in between.

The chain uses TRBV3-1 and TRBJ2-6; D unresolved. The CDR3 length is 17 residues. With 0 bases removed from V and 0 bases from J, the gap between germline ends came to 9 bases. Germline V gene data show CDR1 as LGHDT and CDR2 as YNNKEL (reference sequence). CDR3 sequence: CASSQDQATSGANVLTF. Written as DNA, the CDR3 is TGTGCCAGCAGCCAAGACCAGGCCACCTCTGGGGCCAACGTCCTGACTTTC.

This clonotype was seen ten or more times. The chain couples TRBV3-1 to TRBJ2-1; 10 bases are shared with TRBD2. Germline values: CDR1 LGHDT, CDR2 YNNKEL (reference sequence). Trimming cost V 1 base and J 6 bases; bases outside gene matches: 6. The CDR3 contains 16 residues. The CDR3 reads CASSQGQRGGLNEQFF. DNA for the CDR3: TGTGCCAGCAGCCAAGGACAGCGGGGGGGCCTCAATGAGCAGTTCTTC.

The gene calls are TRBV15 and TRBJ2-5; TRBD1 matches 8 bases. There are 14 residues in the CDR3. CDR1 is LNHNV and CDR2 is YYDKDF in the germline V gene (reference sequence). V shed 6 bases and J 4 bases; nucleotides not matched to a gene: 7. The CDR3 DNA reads TGTGCCACCAGGGACAGGGTGGGGGGAGAGACCCAGTACTTC. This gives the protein CATRDRVGGETQYF.

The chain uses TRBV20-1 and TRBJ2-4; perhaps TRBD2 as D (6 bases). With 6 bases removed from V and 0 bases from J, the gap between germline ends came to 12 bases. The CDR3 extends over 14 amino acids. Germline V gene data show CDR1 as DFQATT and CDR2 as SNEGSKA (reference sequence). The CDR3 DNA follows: TGCAGTGCAATCGGACTACTAGCCAAAAACATTCAGTACTTC. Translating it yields CSAIGLLAKNIQYF.

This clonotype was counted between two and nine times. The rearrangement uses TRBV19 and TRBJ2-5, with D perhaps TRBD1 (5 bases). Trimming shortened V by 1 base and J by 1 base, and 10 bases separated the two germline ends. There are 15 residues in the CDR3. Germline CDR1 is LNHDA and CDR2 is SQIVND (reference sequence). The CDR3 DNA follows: TGTGCCAGTAGTATAGGCCAGGGCCTCCAAGAGACCCAGTACTTC. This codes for CASSIGQGLQETQYF.

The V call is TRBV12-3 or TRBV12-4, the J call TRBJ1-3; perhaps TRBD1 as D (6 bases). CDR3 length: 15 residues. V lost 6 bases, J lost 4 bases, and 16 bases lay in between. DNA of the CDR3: TGTGCCAGCAGAACCGCAACAGGGCCCGGAAACACCATATATTTT. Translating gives CASRTATGPGNTIYF.

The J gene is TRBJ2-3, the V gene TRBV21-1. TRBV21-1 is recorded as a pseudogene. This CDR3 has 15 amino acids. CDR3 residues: CASPHLAGSTDTQYF. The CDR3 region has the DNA TGTGCCAGCCCCCATCTGGCTGGAAGCACAGATACGCAGTATTTT.

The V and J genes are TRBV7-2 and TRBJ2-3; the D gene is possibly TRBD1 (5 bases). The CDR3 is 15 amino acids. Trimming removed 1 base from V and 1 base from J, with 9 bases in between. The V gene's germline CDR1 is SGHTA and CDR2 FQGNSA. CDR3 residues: CASSLVRGGTDTQYF. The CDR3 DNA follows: TGTGCCAGCAGCTTAGTTAGGGGTGGCACAGATACGCAGTATTTT.

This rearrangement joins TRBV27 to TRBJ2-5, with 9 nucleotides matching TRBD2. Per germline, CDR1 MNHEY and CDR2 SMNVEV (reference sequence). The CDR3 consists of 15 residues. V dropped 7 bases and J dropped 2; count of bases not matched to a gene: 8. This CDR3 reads CASNPAGGLQETQYF. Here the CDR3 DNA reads TGTGCCAGCAATCCAGCGGGGGGACTACAAGAGACCCAGTACTTC.

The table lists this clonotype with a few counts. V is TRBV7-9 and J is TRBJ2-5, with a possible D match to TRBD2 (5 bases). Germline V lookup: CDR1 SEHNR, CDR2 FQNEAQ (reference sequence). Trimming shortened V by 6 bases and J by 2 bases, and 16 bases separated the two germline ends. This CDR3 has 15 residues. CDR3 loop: CASSPLAEPQETQYF. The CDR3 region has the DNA TGTGCCAGCAGTCCTCTAGCAGAACCTCAAGAGACCCAGTACTTC. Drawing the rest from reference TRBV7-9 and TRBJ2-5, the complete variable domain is DTGVSQNPRHKITKRGQNVTFRCDPISEHNRLYWYRQTLGQGPEFLTYFQNEAQLEKSRLLSDRFSAERPKGSFSTLEIQRTEQGDSAMYLCASSPLAEPQETQYFGPGTRLLVL.

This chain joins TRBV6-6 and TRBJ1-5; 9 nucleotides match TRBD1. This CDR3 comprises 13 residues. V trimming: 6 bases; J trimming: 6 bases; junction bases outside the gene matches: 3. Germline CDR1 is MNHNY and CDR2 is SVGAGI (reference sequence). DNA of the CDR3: TGTGCCAGCAGACAGGGGGCGGTTCAGCCCCAGCATTTT. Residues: CASRQGAVQPQHF.

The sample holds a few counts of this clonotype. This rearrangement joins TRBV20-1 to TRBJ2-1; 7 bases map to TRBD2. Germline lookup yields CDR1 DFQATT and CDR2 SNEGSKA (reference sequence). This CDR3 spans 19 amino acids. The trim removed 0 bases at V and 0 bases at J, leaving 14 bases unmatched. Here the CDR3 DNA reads TGCAGTGCTAGAGATCTAAGCGGGGCCCCGGTCAGCTCCTACAATGAGCAGTTCTTC. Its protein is CSARDLSGAPVSSYNEQFF.

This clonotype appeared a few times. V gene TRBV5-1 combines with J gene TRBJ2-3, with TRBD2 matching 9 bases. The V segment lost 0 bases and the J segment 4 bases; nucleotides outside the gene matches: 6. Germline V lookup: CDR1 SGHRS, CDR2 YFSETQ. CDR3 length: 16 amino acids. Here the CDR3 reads CASSLVRTSVPDTQYF. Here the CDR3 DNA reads TGCGCCAGCAGCTTGGTCAGGACTAGCGTTCCAGATACGCAGTATTTT.

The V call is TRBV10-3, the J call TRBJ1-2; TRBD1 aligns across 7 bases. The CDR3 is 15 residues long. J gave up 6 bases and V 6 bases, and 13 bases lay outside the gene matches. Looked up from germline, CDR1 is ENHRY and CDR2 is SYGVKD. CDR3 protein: CAISKIQGTGHGYTF. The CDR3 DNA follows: TGTGCCATCAGCAAGATACAGGGGACGGGGCATGGCTACACCTTC.

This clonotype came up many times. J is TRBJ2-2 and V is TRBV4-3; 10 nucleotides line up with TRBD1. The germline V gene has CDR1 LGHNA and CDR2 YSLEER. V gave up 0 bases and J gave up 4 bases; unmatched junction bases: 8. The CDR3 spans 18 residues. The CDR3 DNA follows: TGCGCCAGCAGCCAAGATATAATCGACAGGGGGCTCACCGGGGAGCTGTTTTTT. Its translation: CASSQDIIDRGLTGELFF.

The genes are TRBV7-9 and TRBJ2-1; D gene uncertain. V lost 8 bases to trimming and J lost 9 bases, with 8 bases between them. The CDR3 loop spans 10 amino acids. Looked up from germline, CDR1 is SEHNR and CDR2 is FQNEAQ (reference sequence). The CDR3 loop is CASDQTEQFF. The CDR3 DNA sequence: TGTGCCAGCGATCAGACTGAGCAGTTCTTC.

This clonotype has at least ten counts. The CDR3 protein is CASSLFEGLNEQFF. The CDR3 DNA reads TGTGCCAGCAGCTTATTTGAGGGCCTCAATGAGCAGTTCTTC. V and J are TRBV11-2 and TRBJ2-1; TRBD2 is a possible D gene (5 bases). Germline CDR1 reads SGHAT; CDR2 reads FQNNGV. This CDR3 has 14 residues. V was trimmed by 2 bases and J by 6 bases, leaving 11 bases between them.

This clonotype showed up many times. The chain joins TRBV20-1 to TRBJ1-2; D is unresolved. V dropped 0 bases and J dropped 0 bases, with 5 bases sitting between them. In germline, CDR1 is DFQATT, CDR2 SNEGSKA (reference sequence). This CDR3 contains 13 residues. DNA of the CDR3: TGCAGTGCTAGAGATGCGGCTAACTATGGCTACACCTTC. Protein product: CSARDAANYGYTF.

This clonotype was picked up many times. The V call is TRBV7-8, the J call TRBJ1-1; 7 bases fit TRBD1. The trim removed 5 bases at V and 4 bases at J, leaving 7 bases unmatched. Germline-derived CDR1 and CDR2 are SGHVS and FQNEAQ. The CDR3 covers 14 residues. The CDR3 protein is CASSPRTGSTEAFF. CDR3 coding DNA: TGTGCCAGCAGCCCCCGGACAGGCAGCACTGAAGCTTTCTTT.